This TCR beta chain was profiled in a study of CD8 T cells in ankylosing spondylitis. General study results and limits: Blood of patients with ankylosing spondylitis appeared to be characterized by a TCR beta motif of several highly homologous variants.

With 4 bases removed from V and 7 bases from J, the gap between germline ends came to 14 bases. Germline CDR1 is SGHKS and CDR2 is YYEKEE (reference sequence). CDR3 length: 14 amino acids. Concerning this clonotype: The antigen is undetermined.

Quantitative 5'-RACE was performed with molecular barcodes, and it yielded the TCR beta libraries. TCRdb used MiXCR to reprocess the 5' RACE reads, holding one entry per CDR3 protein. The sample records over 600,000 distinct CDR3 sequences, under 20% being singletons. The gene calls are TRBV5-5 and TRBJ1-4; maybe TRBD1 (6 bases). The TCR comes from a male donor with ankylosing spondylitis. Material: blood, either unsorted or a sorted T cell fraction (not recorded which). For the CDR3, the DNA is TGTGCCAGCAGCCAGGGTGGGGGCGTTGAAAAACTGTTTTTT. Amino acid sequence: CASSQGGGVEKLFF.